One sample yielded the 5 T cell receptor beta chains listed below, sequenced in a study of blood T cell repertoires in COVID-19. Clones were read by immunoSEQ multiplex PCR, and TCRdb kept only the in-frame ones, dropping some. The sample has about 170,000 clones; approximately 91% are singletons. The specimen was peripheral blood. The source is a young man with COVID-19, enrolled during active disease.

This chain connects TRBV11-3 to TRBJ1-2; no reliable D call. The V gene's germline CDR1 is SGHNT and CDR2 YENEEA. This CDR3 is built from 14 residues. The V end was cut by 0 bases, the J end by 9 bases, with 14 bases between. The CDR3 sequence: CASSLEEEGQSYTF. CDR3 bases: TGTGCCAGCAGCTTAGAAGAGGAGGGTCAGAGCTACACCTTC.

CDR3 sequence: CASSPRQGSYEQYF. In DNA, the CDR3 is TGTGCCAGCAGCCCGAGACAGGGCTCCTACGAGCAGTACTTC. The J gene is TRBJ2-7, the V gene TRBV3-1 (or the pseudogene TRBV3-2); 7 positions match TRBD1. V lost 4 bases, J lost 0 bases, and 3 bases stayed unmatched. The V gene's germline CDR1 is LGHDT and CDR2 YNNKEL (reference sequence). The CDR3 covers 14 residues.

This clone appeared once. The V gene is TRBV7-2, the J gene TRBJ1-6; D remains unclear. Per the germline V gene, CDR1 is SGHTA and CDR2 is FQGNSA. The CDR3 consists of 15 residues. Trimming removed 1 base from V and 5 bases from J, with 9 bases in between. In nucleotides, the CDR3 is TGTGCCAGCAGCTTAGTTCGTGGCAATAATTCACCCCTCCACTTT. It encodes CASSLVRGNNSPLHF.

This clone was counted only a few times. The CDR3, as DNA: TGTGCCAGCTCACCATATTCACAGAAAATCTATGGCTACACCTTC. It yields the protein CASSPYSQKIYGYTF. This rearrangement joins TRBV18 to TRBJ1-2; D remains unclear. V dropped 2 bases and J dropped 4 bases, with 14 bases sitting between them. Germline V gene sequence: CDR1 KGHSH, CDR2 LQKENI. There are 15 residues in the CDR3.

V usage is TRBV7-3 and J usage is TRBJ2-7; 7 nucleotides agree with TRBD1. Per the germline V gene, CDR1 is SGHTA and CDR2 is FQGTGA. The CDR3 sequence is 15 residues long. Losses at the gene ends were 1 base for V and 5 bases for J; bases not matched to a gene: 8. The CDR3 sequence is CASSLSPQGFDEQYF. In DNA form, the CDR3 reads TGTGCCAGCAGCTTAAGTCCACAGGGGTTTGACGAGCAGTACTTC.